The source of this TCR beta chain is a study of T cells expressing NK-cell markers. From its re-call of the 5' RACE reads, TCRdb lists each CDR3 protein once, without DNA. In all, the sample yields 200,000 to 300,000 distinct CDR3 sequences. The CDR3 has 12 residues. Germline values: CDR1 LNHNV, CDR2 YYDKDF (reference sequence). The specimen was blood T cells: a sorted CD56 or NKG2C T cell subset, CD4+ or CD8+ T cells, or bulk PBMC T cells (not recorded which). The TCR was taken from a man between 18 and 29 years old in good health. The gene calls are TRBV15 and TRBJ1-1; TCRdb lists TRBD1, though no DNA is available to test this call. CDR3 protein: CATSRDQGAAFF.